The 31 T cell receptor beta chains presented below share a single source sample, sequenced in a study of cytomegalovirus exposure and HLA in healthy donors. Primers: 60 Vbeta forward and 13 Jbeta reverse. Assay used: immunoSEQ multiplex PCR; TCRdb lists only in-frame clones, some missing. The sample contains some 140,000 clones, about 68% of which appear only once. Input material: PBMCs. The source of these receptors is a man aged 25 to 40 in good health and CMV-seronegative.

The J gene is TRBJ1-1, the V gene TRBV28; 10 bases line up with TRBD1. Trimming took 5 bases from V and 4 from J; bases not matched to a gene: 7. The CDR3 length is 15 residues. The V gene's germline CDR1 is MDHEN and CDR2 SYDVKM. The DNA of the CDR3 is TGTGCCAGCAGTGCTCCGGGACAGGGGATCACTGAAGCTTTCTTT. Its translation: CASSAPGQGITEAFF.

CDR3 bases: TGTGCCAGCAGCTTAGGGGGACAGGGGATTCAAGAGACCCAGTACTTC. Its translation: CASSLGGQGIQETQYF. This sequence joins TRBV7-6 and TRBJ2-5, with 10 bases that match TRBD1. Trimming took 1 base from V and 2 from J; bases not matched to a gene: 4. Germline assignment: CDR1 SGHVS and CDR2 FNYEAQ. This CDR3 has 16 amino acids.

There are a few counts of this clone. V gene TRBV27 combines with J gene TRBJ2-6; 7 bases map to TRBD1. V shed 5 bases and J 0 bases; nucleotides not matched to a gene: 10. Per germline, CDR1 MNHEY and CDR2 SMNVEV (reference sequence). This CDR3 comprises 18 residues. CDR3 nucleotide sequence: TGTGCCAGCAGTCTGACAGGGAATTACCTCTCTGGGGCCAACGTCCTGACTTTC. This encodes CASSLTGNYLSGANVLTF.

The chain uses TRBV7-2 and TRBJ1-6, with TRBD1 identical over 8 bases. From germline, CDR1 is SGHTA and CDR2 FQGNSA. There are 16 residues in the CDR3. V dropped 0 bases and J dropped 9; count of bases not matched to a gene: 7. The CDR3 spells CASSLAPGQAPSPLHF. Written as DNA, the CDR3 is TGTGCCAGCAGCTTAGCACCGGGACAGGCCCCTTCACCCCTCCACTTT.

The chain links TRBV6-1 to TRBJ1-1; D not certain. Germline values: CDR1 MNHNS, CDR2 SASEGT. V was cut by 5 bases and J by 4 bases, with 11 bases left in between. The CDR3 has 13 residues. The DNA for the CDR3 is TGTGCCAGCAGTTGGATGAGAGGCACTGAAGCTTTCTTT. Translating it yields CASSWMRGTEAFF.

The chain carries TRBV7-2 and TRBJ2-4; 7 bases map to TRBD1. V lost 0 bases, J lost 0 bases, and 5 bases stayed unmatched. CDR1 is SGHTA, CDR2 FQGNSA, per germline. The CDR3 contains 17 residues. Here the CDR3 reads CASSLAGTDLAKNIQYF. CDR3 bases: TGTGCCAGCAGCTTAGCCGGGACAGACTTAGCCAAAAACATTCAGTACTTC. Using reference TRBV7-2 and TRBJ2-4 for the parts outside the CDR3, the full variable domain is GAGVSQSPSNKVTEKGKDVELRCDPISGHTALYWYRQSLGQGLEFLIYFQGNSAPDKSGLPSDRFSAERTGGSVSTLTIQRTQQEDSAVYLCASSLAGTDLAKNIQYFGAGTRLSVL.

The gene calls are TRBV28 and TRBJ2-7; the D gene is possibly TRBD1 (5 bases). Germline-derived CDR1 and CDR2 are MDHEN and SYDVKM. V shed 4 bases and J shed 4 bases, with 8 bases lying between them. This CDR3 has 12 amino acids. DNA of the CDR3: TGTGCCAGCAGTTCCGACAGATACGAGCAGTACTTC. This gives the protein CASSSDRYEQYF.

The rearrangement uses TRBV27 and TRBJ2-2, with D perhaps TRBD2 (5 bases). CDR1 and CDR2 (germline): MNHEY, SMNVEV (reference sequence). The V end lost 2 bases, the J end lost 5 bases, and 9 bases lay between the germline ends. There are 14 residues in the CDR3. CDR3 sequence (DNA): TGTGCCAGCAGTTTACTAGCAGGTACCGGGGAGCTGTTTTTT. As protein: CASSLLAGTGELFF.

This clone showed up just once. V is TRBV5-6 and J is TRBJ2-5; TRBD1 matches at 9 bases. The V and J ends lost 0 bases and 5 bases, in that order; junction bases with no gene match: 5. The CDR3 runs 15 residues. Per germline, CDR1 SGHDT and CDR2 YYEEEE. CDR3 coding DNA: TGTGCCAGCAGCTTGGCCGGACAGGGGATGGAGACCCAGTACTTC. Encoded protein: CASSLAGQGMETQYF.

This rearrangement joins TRBV5-4 to TRBJ2-5; the D gene is possibly TRBD1 (5 bases). V was cut by 4 bases and J by 2 bases, with 12 bases left in between. Germline V CDR1 and CDR2: SGHNT, YYREEE (reference sequence). The CDR3 is made up of 14 amino acids. CDR3 DNA: TGTGCCAGCAGCCCCGTGGGGCAACAAGAGACCCAGTACTTC. Translating it yields CASSPVGQQETQYF.

V and J are TRBV7-2 and TRBJ1-1; D perhaps matches TRBD1 (6 bases). The CDR3 has 14 amino acids. Germline assignment: CDR1 SGHTA and CDR2 FQGNSA. V lost 5 bases and J lost 0, with 10 bases in between. The CDR3 reads CASSPRTVNTEAFF. CDR3 sequence (DNA): TGTGCCAGCAGCCCTCGGACAGTGAACACTGAAGCTTTCTTT.

This CDR3 reads CASSELRDSKQFF. CDR3 in DNA: TGTGCCAGCAGTGAGCTTAGGGACAGCAAGCAGTTCTTC. The chain combines TRBV6-4 with TRBJ2-1; 7 bases are a match to TRBD1. Germline values: CDR1 MRHNA, CDR2 SNTAGT. CDR3 length: 13 residues. With 3 bases clipped from V and 11 bases from J, the junction kept 7 bases outside the gene matches.

The J gene is TRBJ2-1, the V gene TRBV6-1; TRBD2 matches at 9 bases. Germline values: CDR1 MNHNS, CDR2 SASEGT. The V and J ends lost 3 bases and 6 bases, in that order; junction bases with no gene match: 3. The CDR3 covers 14 residues. DNA for the CDR3: TGTGCCAGCAGTGACGCGGGGGGGCCCAATGAGCAGTTCTTC. It encodes CASSDAGGPNEQFF.

The chain is built from TRBV7-9 and TRBJ2-3; no clear D. From germline, CDR1 is SEHNR and CDR2 FQNEAQ (reference sequence). The CDR3 runs to 12 residues. V was cut by 5 bases and J by 9 bases, with 12 bases left in between. The CDR3 region has the DNA TGTGCCAGCAGCGAATCCAGCGTAACGCAGTATTTT. Protein: CASSESSVTQYF.

The chain uses TRBV10-3 and TRBJ1-2; possible D gene TRBD1, 5 bases. This CDR3 contains 15 residues. Trimming stripped 0 bases from V and 4 bases from J, with 12 bases between. CDR1 and CDR2 from the germline V gene are ENHRY and SYGVKD. The CDR3 loop reads CAISESGNQGYGYTF. The CDR3 bases are TGTGCCATCAGTGAGTCAGGAAACCAGGGCTATGGCTACACCTTC.

This sequence joins TRBV5-6 and TRBJ1-5; 7 nucleotides line up with TRBD1. Germline values: CDR1 SGHDT, CDR2 YYEEEE. The CDR3 consists of 15 residues. V lost 0 bases and J lost 1; bases outside the gene matches: 1. The CDR3 bases are TGTGCCAGCAGCTTGGGACAGGGAAGCAATCAGCCCCAGCATTTT. Translated: CASSLGQGSNQPQHF. The whole variable domain, remainder taken from reference TRBV5-6 and TRBJ1-5, is DAGVTQSPTHLIKTRGQQVTLRCSPKSGHDTVSWYQQALGQGPQFIFQYYEEEERQRGNFPDRFSGHQFPNYSSELNVNALLLGDSALYLCASSLGQGSNQPQHFGDGTRLSIL.

This clone was observed a few times. The chain has TRBV4-3 and TRBJ1-2; possible D gene TRBD1, 6 bases. The CDR3 is 14 amino acids. V lost 0 bases to trimming and J lost 7 bases, with 12 bases between them. Germline CDR1 LGHNA, CDR2 YSLEER. In DNA form, the CDR3 reads TGCGCCAGCAGCCAAGATCGGCAGGGGCTTGGCTACACCTTC. Encoded protein: CASSQDRQGLGYTF.

The chain recombines TRBV5-6 with TRBJ1-4, with unresolved D. Trimming pared 1 base from V and 0 bases from J, leaving 7 bases between. Germline V lookup: CDR1 SGHDT, CDR2 YYEEEE. The CDR3 is 15 residues long. In nucleotides, the CDR3 is TGTGCCAGCAGCTTGCTAACAGCAACTAATGAAAAACTGTTTTTT. The encoded protein is CASSLLTATNEKLFF.

This chain joins TRBV5-1 and TRBJ2-3, with TRBD1 matching 7 bases. J lost 2 bases, V lost 0 bases, and 3 bases had no gene match. Germline lookup yields CDR1 SGHRS and CDR2 YFSETQ. The CDR3 spans 15 residues. The CDR3 is CASSLGGTATDTQYF. Written as DNA, the CDR3 is TGCGCCAGCAGCTTGGGGGGGACAGCCACAGATACGCAGTATTTT.

The chain recombines TRBV7-2 with TRBJ1-2; D unresolved. CDR1 is SGHTA, CDR2 FQGNSA, per germline. The CDR3 contains 13 residues. V was trimmed by 5 bases and J by 8 bases, leaving 15 bases between them. The CDR3 reads CASSLNRAGGYTF. The CDR3, as DNA: TGTGCCAGCAGCCTCAATCGGGCGGGGGGCTACACCTTC.

The chain joins TRBV5-4 to TRBJ2-7; 8 nucleotides line up with TRBD1. This CDR3 has 15 amino acids. The V gene's germline CDR1 is SGHNT and CDR2 YYREEE (reference sequence). V lost 3 bases to trimming and J lost 3 bases; unmatched junction nucleotides: 8. The CDR3 DNA is TGTGCCAGCAGCTCAGGGGGCGGTGGGGTCTACGAGCAGTACTTC. This gives the protein CASSSGGGGVYEQYF.

The V and J genes are TRBV19 and TRBJ2-2, with 10 bases lining up with TRBD2. The CDR3 covers 17 residues. The germline V gene has CDR1 LNHDA and CDR2 SQIVND (reference sequence). With V trimmed by 5 bases and J by 4 bases, 10 bases remained unmatched. CDR3 nucleotides: TGTGCCAGTAGTCCGAGCGGGGGGGCCTTCATCACCGGGGAGCTGTTTTTT. The encoded protein is CASSPSGGAFITGELFF.

This clone was seen more than once but under ten times. The chain combines TRBV13 with TRBJ2-3; TRBD2 matches at 7 bases. Germline loops: CDR1 PRHDT, CDR2 FYEKMQ (reference sequence). The junction had 6 bases not matched to a gene; V was cut back by 5 bases and J by 1 base. This CDR3 region has 15 residues. In DNA form, the CDR3 reads TGTGCCAGCAGCCCAGGACTAGTCGGCACAGATACGCAGTATTTT. It specifies CASSPGLVGTDTQYF.

The chain uses TRBV2 and TRBJ2-7, with TRBD1 identical over 11 bases. Germline trimming cut 6 bases from V and 5 bases from J; bases unmatched to any gene: 9. This CDR3 has 15 amino acids. Germline V gives CDR1 SNHLY, CDR2 FYNNEI. CDR3 region: CASRTDRGRLHEQYF. DNA of the CDR3: TGTGCCAGCAGGACGGACAGGGGGCGTCTCCACGAGCAGTACTTC.

This chain joins TRBV7-8 and TRBJ1-1, with a weak D call TRBD1 (6 bases). CDR3 length: 16 residues. Trimming pared 0 bases from V and 2 bases from J, leaving 13 bases between. Germline loops: CDR1 SGHVS, CDR2 FQNEAQ. The CDR3 region has the DNA TGTGCCAGCAGCTTAGCCTTACGGACAGTTAACACTGAAGCTTTCTTT. Its translation is CASSLALRTVNTEAFF.

This clone was found once. The rearrangement joins TRBV7-2 to TRBJ2-7, with 12 bases aligning to TRBD2. V was pared by 1 base and J by 6 bases, with 7 bases of the junction left unmatched. The CDR3 spans 16 residues. Germline-derived CDR1 and CDR2 are SGHTA and FQGNSA. CDR3 nucleotide sequence: TGTGCCAGCAGCTTAGGTGGACTAGCGGGGACCCGCGAGCAGTACTTC. Protein: CASSLGGLAGTREQYF.

The rearrangement joins TRBV30 to TRBJ1-2; 7 bases align to TRBD1. The germline gives CDR1 GTSNPN, CDR2 SVGIG (reference sequence). The CDR3 has 14 residues. The V and J ends lost 1 base and 5 bases, in that order; junction bases with no gene match: 7. The CDR3 reads CAWSEGQRLYGYTF. CDR3 DNA: TGTGCCTGGAGTGAGGGACAGCGTCTATATGGCTACACCTTC.

As DNA, the CDR3 is TGTGCCAGCAGCCCTGACATGAACACTGAAGCTTTCTTT. It specifies CASSPDMNTEAFF. The genes are TRBV28 and TRBJ1-1; D unclear. Germline CDR1 is MDHEN and CDR2 is SYDVKM. This CDR3 region has 13 residues. Trimming left V 6 bases short and J 0 bases short, with 8 bases between.

CDR3 in amino acids: CATSRTSASENEQFF. The CDR3 DNA is TGTGCCACCAGTAGGACTAGCGCTAGTGAAAATGAGCAGTTCTTC. The chain recombines TRBV15 with TRBJ2-1; TRBD2 aligns across 9 bases. The V and J ends lost 6 bases and 7 bases, in that order; junction bases with no gene match: 10. The germline CDR1 and CDR2 sequences are LNHNV and YYDKDF (reference sequence). The CDR3 sequence is 15 residues long.

The J gene is TRBJ2-3, the V gene TRBV6-5, with 8 bases lining up with TRBD2. V lost 4 bases to trimming and J lost 6 bases; unmatched junction nucleotides: 6. Germline-derived CDR1 and CDR2 are MNHEY and SVGAGI. This CDR3 comprises 14 residues. CDR3 sequence (DNA): TGTGCCAGCAGTTCGGGGGGGACCGCGGATACGCAGTATTTT. Translating it yields CASSSGGTADTQYF.

This chain links TRBV2 with TRBJ2-1; tentatively, D is TRBD2 (7 bases). This CDR3 region has 15 residues. The germline V gene has CDR1 SNHLY and CDR2 FYNNEI. V lost 7 bases to trimming and J lost 8 bases, with 21 bases between them. CDR3 nucleotides: TGTGCCAGCACCCGGGAGGTGGCGGGGGCGCATGAGCAGTTCTTC. This sequence encodes CASTREVAGAHEQFF. The full variable domain, in which reference TRBV2 and TRBJ2-1 provide the parts outside the CDR3, is EPEVTQTPSHQVTQMGQEVILRCVPISNHLYFYWYRQILGQKVEFLVSFYNNEISEKSEIFDDQFSVERPDGSNFTLKIRSTKLEDSAMYFCASTREVAGAHEQFFGPGTRLTVL.